This T cell receptor beta chain was observed in a study of neurological immune-mediated disorders. General observations from the study: The study found no CDR3 amino acid sequences shared by expanded clones across subjects, suggesting private repertoires in all groups. Repertoires from 18 of 34 multiple sclerosis patients grouped phylogenetically into a related-CDR3 cluster, suggesting a possible signature. Patients with HTLV-1-associated myelopathy had the highest level of TCR clonal expansion, whereas patients with multiple sclerosis had the lowest level, falling beneath the level found in healthy controls.

The cDNA was produced through 5'RACE with 10-nucleotide random UMIs. From the 5' RACE reads, TCRdb called clonotypes with MiXCR, one entry per CDR3 protein. The sample contains about 87,000 distinct CDR3 sequences, around 3.6% of which appear only once. This CDR3 region has 12 residues. The germline V gene has CDR1 SEHNR and CDR2 FQNEAQ (reference sequence). The V end was cut by 2 bases, the J end by 5 bases, with 4 bases between. There are many counts of this clonotype. The target antigen is unknown. The sequence came from a woman in her 50s with multiple sclerosis. Sequencing was carried out using PBMCs. The chain combines TRBV7-9 with TRBJ1-5; the D is unclear. The CDR3 DNA is TGTGCCAGCAGCTTAACGGATCAGCCCCAGCATTTT. Its translation is CASSLTDQPQHF.